These 5 T cell receptor beta chains were sequenced from one sample in a study of T cells in Graves' hyperthyroidism and ophthalmopathy (dated by TCRdb to about 2019). The library was built by means of multiplex PCR. TCRdb lists the instrument as Illumina HiSeq 2000. The TCR beta CDR3 regions were amplified from RNA transcripts. The first round of RT-PCR for the TCR CDR3 was performed with the HTBI primer set and the Qiagen OneStep RT-PCR kit. TCRdb reprocessed the public reads (quality trimming at Q25 with fastp, clone calling with MiXCR) and kept in-frame beta chains. Rows matching on CDR3 protein sequence are summarized as one entry with the most common DNA and genes. Counted in this sample were 500,000 to 650,000 distinct CDR3 sequences; 20% of them appeared once. Together, the top ten hold less than 55% of the sample. Material: blood. The source of these receptors is a man aged 40-50 years with Graves' ophthalmopathy.

Many counts were recorded for this clonotype. The chain joins TRBV5-1 to TRBJ2-1, with 9 bases matching TRBD2. CDR3 length: 16 residues. J was trimmed by 8 bases and V by 3 bases; bases with no gene match: 12. The germline CDR1 and CDR2 sequences are SGHRS and YFSETQ. Here the CDR3 reads CASSWNIAGAQDEQFF. CDR3 DNA: TGCGCCAGCAGCTGGAACATAGCGGGAGCTCAGGATGAGCAGTTCTTC.

This clonotype was observed a handful of times. CDR3 protein: CASTRDTDPYGYTF. In nucleotides, the CDR3 is TGTGCCAGCACCCGGGACACCGACCCTTATGGCTACACCTTC. The chain employs TRBV5-5 and TRBJ1-2; D is perhaps TRBD1 (6 bases). CDR3 length: 14 amino acids. Trimming left V 6 bases short and J 5 bases short, with 17 bases between. CDR1 is SGHKS, CDR2 YYEKEE, per germline (reference sequence).

This clonotype was observed a few times. In DNA, the CDR3 is TGTGCCAGCAGTATAAATTGGGACATCCGCAATCAGCCCCAGCATTTT. Protein sequence: CASSINWDIRNQPQHF. The chain uses TRBV2 and TRBJ1-5; possibly TRBD1 for D (6 bases). V was trimmed by 5 bases and J by 2 bases, leaving 16 bases between them. The CDR3 is 16 residues long. The germline gives CDR1 SNHLY, CDR2 FYNNEI.

The rearrangement links TRBV20-1 to TRBJ2-1; TRBD2 aligns across 12 bases. J gave up 8 bases and V 5 bases, and 13 bases lay outside the gene matches. The CDR3 spans 16 residues. Germline V CDR1 and CDR2: DFQATT, SNEGSKA (reference sequence). The CDR3 loop is CSARSETSGRGHEQFF. In DNA, the CDR3 is TGCAGTGCTCGATCCGAGACTAGCGGGAGAGGGCATGAGCAGTTCTTC.

This chain uses TRBV5-1 with TRBJ1-1; TRBD1 agrees at 8 bases. V lost 4 bases, J lost 7 bases, and 9 bases stayed unmatched. The CDR3 has 14 amino acids. The germline CDR1 and CDR2 sequences are SGHRS and YFSETQ. The CDR3 coding sequence is TGCGCCAGCAGCCTAGGACAGGGAGGTAATGAAGCTTTCTTT. Translated, it gives CASSLGQGGNEAFF.